This TCR beta chain is from a study of cytomegalovirus exposure and HLA in healthy donors. Study-wide results and limits: Cytomegalovirus status was reportedly diagnosed by the classifier with high sensitivity and specificity. The investigators catalogued 150 to 200 TCR beta chains as cytomegalovirus-associated. Through in vitro validation, a few CMV-associated chains were shown to be specific for CMV antigens.

While the first cohort had hundreds of subjects, the donors belonged to the separate validation cohort of more than 95 subjects. CDR3 size: 15 residues. V dropped 7 bases and J dropped 6 bases, with 18 bases sitting between them. Germline lookup yields CDR1 LNHDA and CDR2 SQIVND (reference sequence). The method was immunoSEQ multiplex PCR; TCRdb's version includes in-frame clones alone and lacks a portion of them. The sample carries some 150,000 clones, roughly 87% recorded once. Notes on this clone: No antigen is known for it.

The sequencing input was PBMCs. The chain links TRBV19 to TRBJ1-4; perhaps TRBD1 as D (5 bases). This clonotype originated in a man between 18 and 35 years old in good health and CMV-seropositive. In nucleotides, the CDR3 is TGTGCCAGTACTCGCATACAGGACCCGTATGAAAAACTGTTTTTT. This sequence encodes CASTRIQDPYEKLFF.